This T cell receptor (beta chain) was sequenced for a study of CD8 T cells in Susac syndrome. Germline V gives CDR1 SGHRS, CDR2 YFSETQ. Trimming cost V 8 bases and J 6 bases, with 17 bases left between them. The CDR3 runs to 13 residues. Random hexamers primed reverse transcription of about 0.5 to 1 ug RNA. TCRdb independently ran MiXCR on the immunoSEQ multiplex PCR reads; one entry per CDR3 protein. This table holds some 180,000 distinct CDR3 sequences, around 94% found once. Sequencing was carried out using CD4+ T cells from PBMCs. The J gene is TRBJ1-1, the V gene TRBV5-1; D unresolved. The source of this sequence is a human donor with Susac syndrome. This chain's CDR3 is CASRSVKQSEAFF. For the CDR3, the DNA is TGCGCCAGTAGGTCGGTGAAACAATCTGAAGCTTTCTTT.